This T cell receptor (beta chain) emerged from a study of blood T cell repertoires in COVID-19. Study context: The United States, Italy and Spain were the sources of the acute and convalescent COVID-19 samples. The cDNA or gDNA used as material had been derived from T cells, B-cell-depleted T cells, or PBMCs.

Germline CDR1 and CDR2: SQVTM and ANQGSEA. The V end was cut by 0 bases, the J end by 13 bases, with 14 bases between. CDR3 size: 12 residues. Original handling: Nucleated cell number was recorded as an estimate derived from reference gene primer amplification. Libraries were prepared by immunoSEQ multiplex PCR; TCRdb keeps only in-frame clonotypes and omits some of them. V, J and clone size reflect that table, while D and trimming were determined from the DNA. The data hold under 250,000 clones, with 83% observed a single time. The chain links TRBV29-1 to TRBJ2-3; maybe TRBD1 (6 bases). The sequenced material came from peripheral blood. The TCR originated in a woman aged 50 to 65 with acute or convalescent COVID-19. The CDR3 coding sequence is TGCAGCGTTGAAGAGGGGGCCGGTGCGAAGTATTTT. Its protein product is CSVEEGAGAKYF.